This passage covers 5 T cell receptor beta chains from one sample sequenced in a study of identical twins. Each CDR3 protein is one row after TCRdb ran MiXCR on the 5' RACE reads. This table holds around 280,000 distinct CDR3 sequences, less than 9% found once. These data also formed part of another study, on yellow fever vaccine responses in identical twins.

The sequencing input was memory (CD45RO+) T cells sorted from blood. These receptors all come from a woman aged 18-35 years in good health.

At least ten counts were recorded for this clonotype. V gene TRBV11-2 combines with J gene TRBJ2-1; TRBD2 matches at 15 bases. From germline, CDR1 is SGHAT and CDR2 FQNNGV. The CDR3 has 15 residues. V trimming: 5 bases; J trimming: 6 bases; junction bases outside the gene matches: 2. CDR3 region: CASSRGLAGGNEQFF. The CDR3 nucleotides read TGTGCCAGCAGCCGGGGACTAGCGGGGGGCAATGAGCAGTTCTTC.

This clonotype was seen more than once but under ten times. This chain connects TRBV20-1 to TRBJ2-3; D gene unclear. The CDR3 consists of 18 residues. Trimming took off 6 bases at V and 3 bases at J, with 28 bases between the two ends. CDR1 and CDR2 from the germline V gene are DFQATT and SNEGSKA (reference sequence). Written as DNA, the CDR3 is TGCAGTGCCCGCCAAATCCGCCCGACGGTTGGAGAAACAGATACGCAGTATTTT. Residues: CSARQIRPTVGETDTQYF.

This clonotype was detected only a few times. The rearrangement links TRBV14 to TRBJ2-1, with D possibly called TRBD1 or TRBD2 (5 bases each). The length of the CDR3 is 18 residues. Germline lookup yields CDR1 SGHDN and CDR2 FVKESK. Trimming left V 0 bases short and J 2 bases short, with 17 bases between. The CDR3 nucleotides read TGTGCCAGCAGCCAAGAGGGACCCGGGACGGGCGCCTACAATGAGCAGTTCTTC. Its protein product is CASSQEGPGTGAYNEQFF.

This clonotype was seen a handful of times. CDR3 residues: CAISGGLPKGTEAFF. The CDR3 coding sequence is TGTGCCATCAGTGGGGGACTTCCTAAGGGGACTGAAGCTTTCTTT. The chain uses TRBV10-3 and TRBJ1-1; TRBD1 might be the D (5 bases). The length of the CDR3 is 15 residues. V lost 4 bases, J lost 5 bases, and 17 bases lay in between. Germline CDR1 is ENHRY and CDR2 is SYGVKD.

This clonotype was detected only a few times. The CDR3 coding sequence is TGTGCCAGCAGTTTATGGTCACCACCTAGCACAGATACGCAGTATTTT. It codes for CASSLWSPPSTDTQYF. V gene TRBV12-3 or TRBV12-4 combines with J gene TRBJ2-3; D gene uncertain. The CDR3 is made up of 16 amino acids. V was pared by 2 bases and J by 0 bases, with 12 bases between.